Sequencing of this T cell receptor beta chain was carried out in a study of regulatory T cells in long-lasting Graves disease. This clonotype occurred many times. The antigen is not known. The time point: persistent/refractory GD, antithyroid drugs over 5 years with positive TRAb. RNA isolated from PBMCs was used to make the TCR library. Patients all came to the study from an endocrinology department in Xi'an, China. V dropped 0 bases and J dropped 6; count of bases not matched to a gene: 12. Germline V gene lookup returns CDR1 LGHNT and CDR2 FRNRAP. This CDR3 is 17 amino acids long. Study conclusions and caveats: Samples came from peripheral blood alone, without thyroid tissue.

Construction of TCR beta libraries relied on iRepertoire HTBI primers and on Arm-PCR targeting CDR3 regions. TCRdb reanalysed the multiplex PCR reads using MiXCR and keeps one entry per CDR3 protein. The sample holds some 470,000 distinct CDR3 sequences, 20% to 25% seen once. The gene calls are TRBV12-5 and TRBJ2-7; TRBD2 matches 9 bases. The sequence came from a female donor with Graves disease. The sample in question was peripheral blood mononuclear cells (PBMCs), obtained when the disease was refractory, from a patient treated with antithyroid drugs. The CDR3 loop reads CASGLVAGGPDGREQYF. CDR3 in DNA: TGTGCTAGTGGTTTGGTCGCGGGAGGGCCAGACGGGCGCGAGCAGTACTTC.